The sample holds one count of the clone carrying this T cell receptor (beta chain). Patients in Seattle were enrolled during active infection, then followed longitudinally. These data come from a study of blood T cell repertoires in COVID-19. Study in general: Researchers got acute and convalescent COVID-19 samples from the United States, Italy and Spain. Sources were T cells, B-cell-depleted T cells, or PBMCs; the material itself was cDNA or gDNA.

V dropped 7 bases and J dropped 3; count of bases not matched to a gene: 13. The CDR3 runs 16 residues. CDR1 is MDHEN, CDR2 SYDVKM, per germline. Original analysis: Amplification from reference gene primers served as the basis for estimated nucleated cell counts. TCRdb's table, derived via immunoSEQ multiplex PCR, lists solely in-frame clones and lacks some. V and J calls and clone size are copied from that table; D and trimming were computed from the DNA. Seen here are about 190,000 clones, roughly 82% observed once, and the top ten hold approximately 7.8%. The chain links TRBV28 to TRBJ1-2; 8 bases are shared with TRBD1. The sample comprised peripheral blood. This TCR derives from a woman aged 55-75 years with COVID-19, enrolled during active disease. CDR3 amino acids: CASTLWQGALDYGYTF. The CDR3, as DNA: TGTGCCAGCACCTTGTGGCAGGGGGCGCTTGACTATGGCTACACCTTC.